Listed below are T cell receptor beta chains from one sample, sequenced in a study of post-analysis software for immune sequencing data. TCRdb re-called the PCR reads through MiXCR, storing one row per CDR3 protein. Here the sample spans about 770,000 distinct CDR3 sequences, about 43% being singletons. Sequencing was carried out using blood. The receptors were sampled from a girl aged 5-17 years with multiple sclerosis. CDR3s include the opening cysteine and the closing phenylalanine or tryptophan. A D gene is named only where the DNA matches it firmly. Where a row states a size, it is once, few, many or the class of an expanded clone; other rows omit it.

D gene	V gene	clone size	J gene	CDR3 protein	CDR3 DNA
TRBD2	TRBV7-2	NA	TRBJ2-7	CACQASGSYEQYF	TGTGCCTGTCAGGCTAGCGGGAGCTACGAGCAGTACTTC
NA	TRBV20-1	NA	TRBJ2-5	CSASVDSSTQEIQYF	TGCAGTGCCTCGGTGGACAGTTCGACCCAAGAGATCCAGTACTTC
TRBD1	TRBV5-1	few	TRBJ2-7	CASSWTGGLYEQYF	TGCGCCAGCAGTTGGACAGGGGGCCTATACGAGCAGTACTTC
NA	TRBV5-1	NA	TRBJ2-1	CASRLPAGKDEQFF	TGCGCCAGCCGCCTGCCTGCTGGGAAGGATGAGCAGTTCTTC
NA	TRBV6-5	NA	TRBJ2-1	CASRQPTGSYNEQFF	TGTGCCAGCAGGCAACCGACAGGCTCCTACAATGAGCAGTTCTTC
NA	TRBV15	few	TRBJ2-5	CATSRDRGTVGETQYF	TGTGCCACCAGCAGAGATCGGGGGACAGTCGGAGAGACCCAGTACTTC
NA	TRBV5-6	NA	TRBJ2-5	CASSLTTAQRGETQYF	TGTGCCAGCAGCTTAACGACTGCCCAGAGGGGAGAGACCCAGTACTTC
NA	TRBV27	NA	TRBJ2-2	CASSSVRVKRLFF	TGTGCCAGCAGCTCTGTCCGGGTCAAGAGGCTGTTTTTT
TRBD1	TRBV5-5	NA	TRBJ1-2	CASSLDRGLWGYGYTF	TGTGCCAGCAGCTTGGACAGGGGGCTATGGGGCTATGGCTACACCTTC
NA	TRBV10-1	NA	TRBJ2-7	CASSESTGPYEQYF	TGCGCCAGCAGTGAGTCGACGGGGCCCTACGAGCAGTACTTC
NA	TRBV3-1	NA	TRBJ2-1	CASRERALPEQFF	TGTGCCAGCAGAGAGCGGGCTCTTCCTGAGCAGTTCTTC
TRBD1	TRBV7-2	NA	TRBJ2-1	CASSLRGGGEQFF	TGTGCCAGCAGCTTAAGAGGGGGCGGAGAGCAGTTCTTC
NA	TRBV4-3	many	TRBJ2-1	CASSQDRGYEQFF	TGCGCCAGCAGCCAAGATAGGGGCTATGAGCAGTTCTTC
NA	TRBV29-1	few	TRBJ2-5	CSVEHGGETQYF	TGCAGCGTTGAACATGGTGGAGAGACCCAGTACTTC
TRBD1	TRBV11-3	NA	TRBJ2-7	CASSLGGQGAFYEQYF	TGTGCCAGCAGCCTCGGAGGACAGGGGGCTTTCTACGAGCAGTACTTC
TRBD1	TRBV9	NA	TRBJ2-3	CASSATGGADTQYF	TGTGCCAGCAGCGCGACAGGGGGAGCAGATACGCAGTATTTT
TRBD2	TRBV20-1	NA	TRBJ2-1	CSAGGGLAGVNEQFF	TGCAGTGCTGGAGGAGGACTAGCGGGAGTAAATGAGCAGTTCTTC
NA	TRBV9	NA	TRBJ1-5	CASSARPGGNQPRHF	TGTGCCAGCAGCGCCCGCCCCGGGGGCAATCAGCCCCGGCATTTT
NA	TRBV2	few	TRBJ2-7	CASSELAESYEQYF	TGTGCCAGCAGTGAACTTGCGGAATCCTACGAGCAGTACTTC
TRBD2	TRBV12-3/TRBV12-4	NA	TRBJ2-7	CASSGLAGGYEQYF	TGTGCCAGCAGTGGACTAGCGGGAGGTTACGAGCAGTACTTC
TRBD2	TRBV20-1	NA	TRBJ2-7	CSALKTSGTYEQYF	TGCAGTGCTCTTAAGACTAGCGGGACCTACGAGCAGTACTTC
TRBD1	TRBV4-1	NA	TRBJ2-3	CASSQVGTATDTQYF	TGCGCCAGCAGCCAAGTGGGGACAGCCACAGATACGCAGTATTTT
TRBD2	TRBV7-3	NA	TRBJ2-1	CASSPLGGGPKSYNEQFF	TGTGCCAGCAGCCCCCTGGGGGGAGGGCCTAAGTCCTACAATGAGCAGTTCTTC
NA	TRBV7-2	NA	TRBJ1-6	CASSTHNIGNSPLHF	TGTGCCAGCAGCACGCACAACATCGGGAATTCACCCCTCCACTTT
TRBD2	TRBV6-6	NA	TRBJ2-4	CASRRSGGRCLGQYF	TGTGCCAGCAGGAGATCGGGGGGAAGATGCCTTGGTCAGTACTTC
TRBD2	TRBV6-2/TRBV6-3	NA	TRBJ2-1	CASGKLADYNEQFF	TGTGCCAGCGGCAAACTAGCGGACTACAATGAGCAGTTCTTC
TRBD2	TRBV7-7	many	TRBJ2-1	CASSLGTSYEQFF	TGTGCTAGCAGCCTAGGGACTAGCTATGAGCAGTTCTTC
NA	TRBV24-1	NA	TRBJ2-1	CATSDPQGNYNEQFF	TGTGCCACCAGTGATCCCCAGGGGAACTACAATGAGCAGTTCTTC
NA	TRBV5-1	NA	TRBJ2-7	CASSFGLSYEQYF	TGCGCCAGCAGCTTTGGACTATCCTACGAGCAGTACTTC
NA	TRBV29-1	NA	TRBJ1-2	CSVEDALYGYTF	TGCAGCGTTGAAGATGCACTCTATGGCTACACCTTC
TRBD1	TRBV6-2/TRBV6-3	NA	TRBJ2-1	CASSYTRLPGTAYNEQFF	TGTGCCAGCAGTTACACCCGTCTTCCCGGGACAGCCTACAATGAGCAGTTCTTC
NA	TRBV29-1	NA	TRBJ2-1	CSVERVAGSYNEQFF	TGCAGCGTTGAGAGGGTTGCGGGCTCCTACAATGAGCAGTTCTTC
NA	TRBV6-2/TRBV6-3	NA	TRBJ1-2	CASSESHYGYTF	TGTGCCAGCAGTGAATCCCACTATGGCTACACCTTC
NA	TRBV6-5	few	TRBJ2-6	CASSLKGLTGANVLTF	TGTGCCAGCAGCCTTAAAGGGCTAACGGGGGCCAACGTCCTGACTTTC
NA	TRBV29-1	NA	TRBJ1-1	CSVGYTEAFF	TGCAGCGTTGGGTACACTGAAGCTTTCTTT
TRBD1	TRBV7-9	NA	TRBJ2-1	CASSHPRTGDEDEQFF	TGTGCCAGCAGCCACCCCCGGACAGGGGATGAGGATGAGCAGTTCTTC
TRBD2	TRBV20-1	NA	TRBJ2-7	CSVQIGSGRNEQYF	TGCAGTGTCCAAATCGGTAGCGGGAGGAACGAGCAGTACTTC
NA	TRBV10-3	NA	TRBJ2-7	CAIKEGHRFNYEQYF	TGTGCCATCAAAGAGGGCCACAGGTTCAACTACGAGCAGTACTTC
NA	TRBV13	few	TRBJ1-1	CASSTRTKIVTTEAFF	TGTGCCAGCAGCACCCGGACCAAGATAGTAACCACTGAAGCTTTCTTT
NA	TRBV12-3/TRBV12-4	few	TRBJ1-5	CASTNGASNQPQHF	TGTGCCAGCACTAACGGGGCTTCCAATCAGCCCCAGCATTTT